The 27 T cell receptor beta chains below come from one sample, sequenced in a study of blood T cell repertoires in COVID-19. Here immunoSEQ multiplex PCR was the method, and the copy in TCRdb shows in-frame clones only, minus some. Of some 130,000 clones listed, approximately 90% are singletons. Material for sequencing was peripheral blood. The receptors were sampled from a man aged 45-65 years with active or convalescent COVID-19.

The rearrangement uses TRBV11-2 and TRBJ1-3; D is unclear. The V gene's germline CDR1 is SGHAT and CDR2 FQNNGV. The germline V and J ends were trimmed by 4 bases and 0 bases, with 19 bases remaining between them. There are 18 residues in the CDR3. The CDR3 DNA reads as TGTGCCAGCAGCTCCTTCGGTATTTCGCAGGTCTCTGGAAACACCATATATTTT. Translating gives CASSSFGISQVSGNTIYF.

The chain carries TRBV7-2 and TRBJ2-2; D gene unclear. Germline-derived CDR1 and CDR2 are SGHTA and FQGNSA. The CDR3 contains 14 residues. Between the trimmed V and J ends, which lost 2 bases and 5 bases, there was a span of 9 bases. The CDR3 loop reads CASSLLFGTGELFF. CDR3 nucleotide sequence: TGTGCCAGCAGCTTATTATTCGGGACCGGGGAGCTGTTTTTT.

V is TRBV19 and J is TRBJ2-1, with 9 bases fitting TRBD2. Germline trimming cut 3 bases from V and 2 bases from J; bases unmatched to any gene: 5. The CDR3 contains 16 residues. The V gene's germline CDR1 is LNHDA and CDR2 SQIVND (reference sequence). The CDR3 DNA reads as TGTGCCAGTAGTATGCAAGCGGGAGGACCCTACAATGAGCAGTTCTTC. Its protein product is CASSMQAGGPYNEQFF.

The rearrangement uses TRBV10-1 and TRBJ2-2; D is uncertain. The V gene lost 4 bases and the J gene lost 8 bases, with 5 bases spanning the gap. Germline V gives CDR1 WNHNN, CDR2 SYGVQD (reference sequence). This CDR3 is built from 11 residues. The CDR3 loop is CASSGLGELFF. In nucleotides, the CDR3 is TGCGCCAGCAGTGGCCTAGGGGAGCTGTTTTTT.

The chain is built from TRBV5-5 and TRBJ2-1, with 7 bases lining up with TRBD1. V lost 4 bases and J lost 3; bases outside the gene matches: 7. The germline gives CDR1 SGHKS, CDR2 YYEKEE (reference sequence). The CDR3 spans 15 residues. The CDR3 region is CASSPRQGNYNEQFF. The CDR3 region has the DNA TGTGCCAGCAGCCCCAGACAGGGAAACTACAATGAGCAGTTCTTC.

The rearrangement joins TRBV10-3 to TRBJ2-3; no clear D gene. The CDR3 length is 13 residues. With 7 bases removed from V and 0 bases from J, the gap between germline ends came to 8 bases. The V gene's germline CDR1 is ENHRY and CDR2 SYGVKD. CDR3 amino acids: CAIIKQSTDTQYF. The CDR3 DNA reads as TGTGCCATCATTAAACAGAGCACAGATACGCAGTATTTT.

The V and J genes are TRBV6-1 and TRBJ2-7; TRBD2 agrees at 11 bases. Trimming took 2 bases from V and 5 from J; bases not matched to a gene: 5. From germline, CDR1 is MNHNS and CDR2 SASEGT. This CDR3 comprises 15 residues. The CDR3 loop reads CASSEFSGGAHEQYF. CDR3 nucleotide sequence: TGTGCCAGCAGTGAATTTAGCGGGGGGGCCCACGAGCAGTACTTC.

This clone was found a few times. The V call is TRBV19, the J call TRBJ1-5; no clear D gene. V lost 10 bases, J lost 3 bases, and 13 bases lay in between. Germline CDR1 reads LNHDA; CDR2 reads SQIVND (reference sequence). This CDR3 region has 13 residues. The CDR3 here is CATRNGVNQPQHF. CDR3 coding DNA: TGTGCCACTCGAAACGGGGTCAATCAGCCCCAGCATTTT.

The chain links TRBV5-1 to TRBJ2-1, with 10 bases that match TRBD1. Germline V lookup: CDR1 SGHRS, CDR2 YFSETQ. The V and J ends lost 3 bases and 5 bases, in that order; junction bases with no gene match: 8. This CDR3 region has 16 residues. The CDR3 here is CASSSPGQGSHNEQFF. The CDR3 DNA reads TGCGCCAGCAGCTCCCCGGGACAGGGGAGCCACAATGAGCAGTTCTTC. Supplemented by reference TRBV5-1 and TRBJ2-1, the full variable domain reads KAGVTQTPRYLIKTRGQQVTLSCSPISGHRSVSWYQQTPGQGLQFLFEYFSETQRNKGNFPGRFSGRQFSNSRSEMNVSTLELGDSALYLCASSSPGQGSHNEQFFGPGTRLTVL.

The chain joins TRBV18 to TRBJ1-2; 11 bases match TRBD1. This CDR3 spans 15 amino acids. Germline V gene lookup returns CDR1 KGHSH and CDR2 LQKENI. V lost 2 bases and J lost 8; bases outside the gene matches: 7. CDR3 loop: CASSPEGQGAFGYTF. CDR3 nucleotides: TGTGCCAGCTCACCAGAAGGACAGGGGGCCTTCGGCTACACCTTC.

The gene calls are TRBV6-2 or TRBV6-3 and TRBJ2-5; a weak D match, TRBD1 (8 bases). This CDR3 has 17 amino acids. Germline assignment: CDR1 MNHEY and CDR2 SVGEGT. Trimming removed 1 base at V and 5 bases at J, with 20 bases between. CDR3: CASSYFGGQGGRETQYF. CDR3 nucleotides: TGTGCCAGCAGTTACTTCGGAGGACAGGGAGGGCGGGAGACCCAGTACTTC.

The gene calls are TRBV5-1 and TRBJ1-4; 7 positions match TRBD1. This CDR3 spans 17 amino acids. The junction had 13 bases not matched to a gene; V was cut back by 3 bases and J by 5 bases. Germline values: CDR1 SGHRS, CDR2 YFSETQ. The DNA for the CDR3 is TGCGCCAGCAGCTCGACAGGGTCCGAATTTACAAATGAAAAACTGTTTTTT. Its protein product is CASSSTGSEFTNEKLFF.

CDR3 sequence reads: CASSKEELAGEDYNEQFF. Written as DNA, the CDR3 is TGTGCCAGCAGCAAAGAGGAACTAGCGGGAGAAGACTACAATGAGCAGTTCTTC. The rearrangement joins TRBV21-1 to TRBJ2-1; the D call of TRBD2 is as the table states it, not checked on the DNA. TRBV21-1 constitutes a pseudogene. This CDR3 is 18 amino acids long.

The gene calls are TRBV14 and TRBJ1-2, with 10 bases lining up with TRBD1. The J segment lost 7 bases and the V segment lost 4 bases, leaving 6 bases of the junction unmatched. CDR3 size: 14 residues. Germline values: CDR1 SGHDN, CDR2 FVKESK. CDR3 sequence: CASSLRQGARGYTF. The CDR3 DNA follows: TGTGCCAGCAGCCTCAGACAGGGGGCGCGTGGCTACACCTTC.

The rearrangement links TRBV3-1 (or the pseudogene TRBV3-2) to TRBJ1-3; D unresolved. The length of the CDR3 is 11 residues. Looked up from germline, CDR1 is LGHDT and CDR2 is YNNKEL (reference sequence). The V end was cut by 8 bases, the J end by 8 bases, with 10 bases between. For the CDR3, the DNA is TGTGCCAGCGGAATAGAGGACACCATATATTTT. Translated, it gives CASGIEDTIYF.

The chain uses TRBV3-1 (or the pseudogene TRBV3-2) and TRBJ2-5; 8 bases fit TRBD2. The CDR3 is 15 amino acids. Germline V gives CDR1 LGHDT, CDR2 YNNKEL (reference sequence). V lost 0 bases, J lost 4 bases, and 4 bases stayed unmatched. CDR3 nucleotide sequence: TGTGCCAGCAGCCAAGACGGGACTAGGTCAGAGACCCAGTACTTC. Amino acid sequence: CASSQDGTRSETQYF.

This clone was seen only once. The V call is TRBV27, the J call TRBJ2-1, with 9 bases identical to TRBD2. In germline, CDR1 is MNHEY, CDR2 SMNVEV (reference sequence). The CDR3 sequence is 22 residues long. The V and J ends lost 0 bases and 4 bases, in that order; junction bases with no gene match: 22. The CDR3 DNA is TGTGCCAGCAGTTTATCGGGCCCCTCAGAAGCGGGAGGCCATAAAAGATACAATGAGCAGTTCTTC. Amino acid sequence: CASSLSGPSEAGGHKRYNEQFF.

V gene TRBV29-1 combines with J gene TRBJ2-7; 9 bases are a match to TRBD1. CDR1 SQVTM and CDR2 ANQGSEA come from the germline V gene. After removal of 7 bases from V and 2 bases from J, the junction contained 3 bases not matched to a gene. The CDR3 sequence is 12 residues long. CDR3 nucleotides: TGCAGCGCCAGGGACAGGGCCTACGAGCAGTACTTC. Its translation is CSARDRAYEQYF.

The CDR3 here is CASSSMTGTGNNEKLFF. DNA for the CDR3: TGTGCCAGCAGCAGTATGACCGGGACAGGGAATAATGAAAAACTGTTTTTT. The chain uses TRBV21-1 and TRBJ1-4; the DNA was not used to check the table's D call, TRBD1. TRBV21-1 is labeled a pseudogene. There are 17 residues in the CDR3.

The chain joins TRBV10-1 to TRBJ2-3, with 10 nucleotides matching TRBD2. Germline CDR1 reads WNHNN; CDR2 reads SYGVQD (reference sequence). Trimming cost V 4 bases and J 8 bases; bases outside gene matches: 12. CDR3 length equals 16 residues. CDR3 in amino acids: CASSATGTSVTSTQYF. The DNA of the CDR3 is TGCGCCAGCAGTGCTACCGGGACTAGCGTTACAAGTACGCAGTATTTT.

This clone was seen only once. The J gene is TRBJ2-1, the V gene TRBV7-8, with TRBD2 identical over 7 bases. Germline V gene sequence: CDR1 SGHVS, CDR2 FQNEAQ. Trimming removed 5 bases from V and 2 bases from J; junction bases left unmatched: 6. This CDR3 spans 15 amino acids. The CDR3 nucleotides are TGTGCCAGCAGCAGTAGCGGGCGTACCTACAATGAGCAGTTCTTC. Its translation: CASSSSGRTYNEQFF.

V usage is TRBV5-1 and J usage is TRBJ2-1; 11 bases fit TRBD1. Trimming took 4 bases from V and 9 from J; bases not matched to a gene: 6. CDR1 is SGHRS and CDR2 is YFSETQ in the germline V gene. CDR3 length: 14 residues. The CDR3 loop reads CASSAGQGVGEQFF. DNA of the CDR3: TGCGCCAGCAGCGCGGGACAGGGGGTGGGTGAGCAGTTCTTC.

This clone was seen more than once but under ten times. The rearrangement links TRBV6-5 to TRBJ2-1, with TRBD2 identical over 11 bases. Germline CDR1 reads MNHEY; CDR2 reads SVGAGI. The CDR3 spans 14 residues. The V and J ends lost 6 bases and 9 bases, in that order; junction bases with no gene match: 7. CDR3 region: CASRLAGEFGEQFF. The CDR3 bases are TGTGCCAGCAGACTAGCGGGAGAATTCGGTGAGCAGTTCTTC.

The rearrangement joins TRBV4-3 to TRBJ2-1; 11 bases align to TRBD2. The CDR3 is 16 residues long. The trim removed 0 bases at V and 4 bases at J, leaving 2 bases unmatched. Germline loops: CDR1 LGHNA, CDR2 YSLEER. The CDR3 region is CASSQETSGEYNEQFF. The CDR3 nucleotides are TGCGCCAGCAGCCAAGAGACTAGCGGGGAGTACAATGAGCAGTTCTTC.

The chain is built from TRBV27 and TRBJ2-3; possibly TRBD1 for D (5 bases). The CDR3 spans 11 residues. V was shortened by 6 bases and J by 7 bases, with 8 bases between the two germline ends. Germline CDR1 MNHEY, CDR2 SMNVEV (reference sequence). CDR3 sequence (DNA): TGTGCCAGCAGGCAGGGTAATACGCAGTATTTT. Its translation is CASRQGNTQYF.

This chain uses TRBV10-3 with TRBJ2-1; 7 bases align to TRBD2. The CDR3 is made up of 16 amino acids. Germline CDR1 reads ENHRY; CDR2 reads SYGVKD. The ends lost 6 bases at V and 3 bases at J; junction bases unmatched: 11. The CDR3 DNA follows: TGTGCCATCAGGTCCAGCGGGGCTTTGAACTACAATGAGCAGTTCTTC. Its protein is CAIRSSGALNYNEQFF.

This chain joins TRBV12-3 or TRBV12-4 and TRBJ2-1; possible D gene TRBD2, 5 bases. This CDR3 comprises 13 residues. Trimming removed 7 bases at V and 8 bases at J, with 15 bases between. In nucleotides, the CDR3 is TGTGCCAGCATAACCCAAAATAGCGATGAGCAGTTCTTC. Encoded protein: CASITQNSDEQFF.